This is a list of T cell receptor beta chains from one sample in a study of OX40 agonist ivuxolimab in advanced cancers. Some clones are missing from TCRdb's copy, which holds only in-frame ones; the method was immunoSEQ multiplex PCR. The data show 50,000 to 65,000 clones, nearly 95% seen once. The sample here was CD4+ or CD8+ T cells sorted from blood, taken in a trial of the OX40 agonist ivuxolimab. Source of these receptors: an adult with an advanced solid tumor such as melanoma, head and neck, liver or kidney cancer. CDR3s leave out the opening cysteine and the closing phenylalanine or tryptophan. Fields, in order: J gene, V gene, CDR3 protein.

>TRBJ2-1|TRBV2
ASSVGGINEQF
>TRBJ2-1|TRBV7-2
ASSFSPPGSRSNEQF
>TRBJ2-7|TRBV29-1
SVEGGTGLEQY
>TRBJ1-1|TRBV11-2
ASSPRAGLDPEAF
>TRBJ1-3|TRBV19
ASSGGLHSWNTIY
>TRBJ1-1|TRBV11-1
ASSLGQSHTEAF
>TRBJ2-7|TRBV19
ASSIAGTSYYEQY
>TRBJ2-7|TRBV9
ASSGSGSAYEQY
>TRBJ2-3|TRBV14
ASSATGAHTDTQY
>TRBJ1-1|TRBV19
ASRDSSTEAF
>TRBJ2-7|TRBV7-9
ASSLDGTEESYEQY
>TRBJ1-2|TRBV2
ASSDVGGFNYGYT
>TRBJ2-7|TRBV19
ASSIVKGQGAGPY
>TRBJ2-5|TRBV27
ASSSTAQETQY
>TRBJ2-1|TRBV25-1
ASSAPGLVSYNEQF
>TRBJ2-7|TRBV29-1
SVETNTYEQY
>TRBJ1-2|TRBV27
ASSDGGASGYT
>TRBJ1-1|TRBV6-6
ASSYQLENTEAF
>TRBJ2-2|TRBV6-5
ASSRQGENTGELF
>TRBJ2-1|TRBV13
ASSDQTSGKIYNEQF
>TRBJ2-1|TRBV4-2
ASSQERGLPYNEQF
>TRBJ1-1|TRBV6-5
ASSYSWGTEAF